What follows is one T cell receptor (beta chain) and its context. Antigen specificity is unknown. CDR1 is MDHEN and CDR2 is SYDVKM in the germline V gene. The CDR3 is 14 amino acids. V lost 1 base and J 8 bases, leaving 14 bases between the germline ends. TCRdb's copy holds only in-frame clones and misses some; the assay was immunoSEQ multiplex PCR. The sample shows roughly 120,000 clones, 90% of them seen only once. These data come from a study of T cell responses to AZD1222 COVID-19 vaccine. Overall study findings and caveats: Repertoires in all cases were sampled only once the peak T cell response had passed. An increase in Spike-specific TCR breadth and depth was observed after two AZD1222 doses.

This sequence joins TRBV28 and TRBJ1-1; D uncertain. This TCR was sampled from an adult who received the MenACWY meningococcal vaccine as a control. Sequencing used peripheral blood, obtained 28 days after the second dose of the MenACWY control vaccine. In DNA, the CDR3 is TGTGCCAGCAGTTTATTCTGGGAGATTCGAGAAGCTTTCTTT. Translation gives CASSLFWEIREAFF.